These T cell receptor beta chains were read from a single sample in a study of cytomegalovirus exposure and HLA in healthy donors. Sequenced by immunoSEQ multiplex PCR; TCRdb stores in-frame clones only, minus some. The sample lists more than 95,000 clones; approximately 88% were seen once. The specimen sequenced was PBMCs. The receptors come from a woman between 18 and 30 years old in good health and CMV-seronegative. Each CDR3 is given with its conserved first and last residue. D genes are given only for firm matches. Some rows mark clone size as missing; the rest say once, few, many or name a class of expanded clone.

d_gene	v_gene	abundance	j_gene	CDR3aa	CDR3nt
TRBD2	TRBV11-1	.	TRBJ2-7	CASSPPGLASEQYF	TGTGCCAGCAGCCCGCCGGGACTAGCGTCCGAGCAGTACTTC
.	TRBV9	.	TRBJ2-2	CASSVDLTGELFF	TGTGCCAGCAGCGTAGACTTAACCGGGGAGCTGTTTTTT
TRBD1	TRBV13	few	TRBJ1-2	CASSSYRGSYTF	TGTGCCAGCAGCTCGTACAGGGGTAGCTACACCTTC
TRBD2	TRBV4-1	once	TRBJ2-3	CASSHLFTSGSTDTQYF	TGCGCCAGCAGCCACCTATTTACTAGCGGTAGCACAGATACGCAGTATTTT
TRBD2	TRBV4-1	.	TRBJ2-1	CASSQPLAGGLGEQFF	TGCGCCAGCAGCCAACCCTTAGCGGGAGGATTGGGTGAGCAGTTCTTC
.	TRBV5-1	few	TRBJ1-1	CASSKDSGGLRAFF	TGCGCCAGCAGCAAAGATTCCGGGGGGCTTAGAGCTTTCTTT
TRBD2	TRBV19	.	TRBJ2-7	CASSPAGGLARYEQYF	TGTGCCAGTAGTCCCGCGGGGGGACTAGCGCGGTACGAGCAGTACTTC
.	TRBV5-1	.	TRBJ2-5	CASSPQAKETQYF	TGCGCCAGCAGCCCACAGGCGAAAGAGACCCAGTACTTC
.	TRBV4-1	.	TRBJ2-2	CASSHTVLETGELFF	TGCGCCAGCAGCCATACGGTCCTCGAGACCGGGGAGCTGTTTTTT
TRBD1	TRBV28	once	TRBJ2-5	CASTLTPGTEEETQYF	TGTGCCAGCACCTTGACCCCCGGGACAGAAGAAGAGACCCAGTACTTC
TRBD1	TRBV15	once	TRBJ2-5	CATSRAKGQGGQETQYF	TGTGCCACCAGCAGAGCGAAGGGACAGGGAGGCCAAGAGACCCAGTACTTC